These 15 T cell receptor beta chains were sequenced from one sample in a study of cytomegalovirus exposure and HLA in healthy donors. PCR was performed using 60 Vbeta and 13 Jbeta primers. TCRdb keeps only in-frame clones here, not all; method: immunoSEQ multiplex PCR. Found here are 200,000 or so clones, about 77% of them singletons; the top ten hold 2.5% to 3.5%. The material sequenced was PBMCs. These receptors were taken from a woman younger than 45 in good health and CMV-seronegative.

This clone has a handful of counts. The genes are TRBV10-2 and TRBJ2-5; D is possibly TRBD1 (8 bases). In germline, CDR1 is WSHSY, CDR2 SAAADI. The CDR3 runs to 15 residues. Trimming stripped 2 bases from V and 4 bases from J, with 14 bases between. The CDR3 DNA sequence: TGCGCCAGCAGTGAGACAGGGGGGGCTGGAGAGACCCAGTACTTC. Its translation: CASSETGGAGETQYF.

Worth noting for this clone: The junction departs from the called germline gene at one end, perhaps through a read error. V and J are TRBV27 and TRBJ1-2, with D tentatively TRBD1 (5 bases). This CDR3 contains 15 residues. Germline V lookup: CDR1 MNHEY, CDR2 SMNVEV (reference sequence). CDR3 in DNA: TGTGCCAGCAGTCCCAGGGTGGGGATTAACTATGGCTACCCCTTC. Amino acid sequence: CASSPRVGINYGYPF.

This chain uses TRBV5-1 with TRBJ1-5; D gene ambiguous. The CDR3 covers 16 residues. The germline gives CDR1 SGHRS, CDR2 YFSETQ. V lost 5 bases to trimming and J lost 11 bases, with 26 bases between them. CDR3: CASRIGVDSTEGAQHF. DNA of the CDR3: TGCGCCAGCAGAATTGGGGTCGACTCTACGGAGGGAGCCCAGCATTTT.

This chain connects TRBV28 to TRBJ1-3; D ambiguous. This CDR3 has 13 residues. Germline CDR1 MDHEN, CDR2 SYDVKM. The V and J ends lost 6 bases and 0 bases respectively, with 6 bases between them. CDR3 sequence: CASSLSSGNTIYF. CDR3 DNA: TGTGCCAGCAGCTTGAGCTCTGGAAACACCATATATTTT.

The chain is built from TRBV27 and TRBJ2-5, with TRBD1 matching over 9 bases. This CDR3 region has 16 residues. V was clipped by 4 bases and J by 5 bases; unmatched bases: 11. Looked up from germline, CDR1 is MNHEY and CDR2 is SMNVEV (reference sequence). CDR3 protein: CASSSLPRDRAETQYF. CDR3 nucleotide sequence: TGTGCCAGCAGTTCACTCCCTCGGGACAGGGCTGAGACCCAGTACTTC.

The chain couples TRBV5-4 to TRBJ1-1, with D perhaps TRBD1 (5 bases). CDR3 length: 14 residues. V was clipped by 0 bases and J by 5 bases, with 11 bases between them. Germline V gives CDR1 SGHNT, CDR2 YYREEE (reference sequence). The CDR3 coding sequence is TGTGCCAGCAGCTTGGGCAGGGTTGGTACTGAAGCTTTCTTT. Encoded protein: CASSLGRVGTEAFF.

The CDR3 DNA follows: TGTGCCAGCAGTTCCCCGGACAGGGGGCAGGGCTATGGCTACACCTTC. It specifies CASSSPDRGQGYGYTF. The chain uses TRBV6-6 and TRBJ1-2; 11 nucleotides align to TRBD1. After removal of 4 bases from V and 4 bases from J, the junction contained 8 bases not matched to a gene. Germline CDR1 is MNHNY and CDR2 is SVGAGI (reference sequence). The CDR3 has 16 amino acids.

The chain has TRBV5-6 and TRBJ2-7; D not certain. The CDR3 totals 12 residues. Deletions cut 1 base from V and 1 base from J, with 3 bases between. Germline loops: CDR1 SGHDT, CDR2 YYEEEE. CDR3 coding DNA: TGTGCCAGCAGCTTGTTATCCTACGAGCAGTACTTC. Encoded protein: CASSLLSYEQYF.

The rearrangement links TRBV5-1 to TRBJ1-1, with D unresolved. CDR3 length: 14 residues. Germline-derived CDR1 and CDR2 are SGHRS and YFSETQ. V gave up 3 bases and J gave up 3 bases, with 12 bases separating them. The DNA of the CDR3 is TGCGCCAGCAGCTCCCAGACTCCCGACACTGAAGCTTTCTTT. It is translated as CASSSQTPDTEAFF.

The gene calls are TRBV18 and TRBJ2-4, with a tentative D call TRBD1 (5 bases). The CDR3 length is 17 residues. Per germline, CDR1 KGHSH and CDR2 LQKENI. V lost 3 bases and J lost 0, with 15 bases in between. CDR3 region: CASSPAARVGAKNIQYF. In nucleotides, the CDR3 is TGTGCCAGCTCACCGGCAGCCAGGGTGGGAGCCAAAAACATTCAGTACTTC.

This chain joins TRBV7-3 and TRBJ1-6; a possible D gene is TRBD1 (6 bases). Trimming pared 5 bases from V and 2 bases from J, leaving 16 bases between. CDR1 is SGHTA and CDR2 is FQGTGA in the germline V gene. The CDR3 runs 17 residues. The CDR3 sequence is CASSETGSMTYNSPLHF. Here the CDR3 DNA reads TGTGCCAGCAGCGAAACAGGGAGTATGACCTATAATTCACCCCTCCACTTT.

The chain uses TRBV19 and TRBJ1-4; D uncertain. Germline assignment: CDR1 LNHDA and CDR2 SQIVND (reference sequence). Trimming left V 6 bases short and J 0 bases short, with 14 bases between. The CDR3 is made up of 16 amino acids. The chain's CDR3 is CASRSLMGATNEKLFF. In nucleotides, the CDR3 is TGTGCCAGTAGATCCCTTATGGGCGCAACTAATGAAAAACTGTTTTTT. Full variable domain (remainder filled in from reference TRBV19 and TRBJ1-4): DGGITQSPKYLFRKEGQNVTLSCEQNLNHDAMYWYRQDPGQGLRLIYYSQIVNDFQKGDIAEGYSVSREKKESFPLTVTSAQKNPTAFYLCASRSLMGATNEKLFFGSGTQLSVL.

The V call is TRBV7-2, the J call TRBJ2-3; D perhaps matches TRBD1 (6 bases). The germline V gene has CDR1 SGHTA and CDR2 FQGNSA. The CDR3 runs 13 residues. Trimming removed 4 bases from V and 8 bases from J, with 13 bases in between. The DNA for the CDR3 is TGTGCCAGCAGCTCCACAGGGCTCGGTACGCAGTATTTT. Residues: CASSSTGLGTQYF.

The chain recombines TRBV9 with TRBJ2-1; D not resolved. This CDR3 is 12 amino acids long. Germline lookup yields CDR1 SGDLS and CDR2 YYNGEE. V gave up 3 bases and J gave up 3 bases, with 4 bases separating them. The CDR3 DNA reads as TGTGCCAGCAGCGCCGTCTACAATGAGCAGTTCTTC. Translation gives CASSAVYNEQFF.

The V call is TRBV7-9, the J call TRBJ2-7, with 7 bases fitting TRBD1. The length of the CDR3 is 14 residues. V shed 11 bases and J 6 bases; nucleotides not matched to a gene: 16. The V gene's germline CDR1 is SEHNR and CDR2 FQNEAQ (reference sequence). In DNA form, the CDR3 reads TGTGCCTCCGTAGGGGCGAGGGGGCGGCTCGAGCAGTACTTC. Its protein product is CASVGARGRLEQYF.